The clone carrying this T cell receptor (beta chain) came up many times. The antigen remains unidentified. This sample was included in a study of neurological immune-mediated disorders. Whole-study results and caveats: It was HTLV-1-associated myelopathy that showed the most TCR clonal expansion, while multiple sclerosis showed the least, falling below healthy controls. There were no CDR3 amino acid sequences shared by expanded clones across subjects, a result suggesting private repertoires in all groups.

Synthesis of cDNA was accomplished via 5'RACE employing 10-nucleotide random UMIs. TCRdb reprocessed the 5' RACE reads via MiXCR and lists one record per CDR3 protein. Of 75,000 to 90,000 distinct CDR3 sequences in the sample, 10% are singletons; the top ten hold about 1.8%. PBMCs numbering 2 million and stored at -80 C yielded the unsorted libraries. Per the germline V gene, CDR1 is DFQATT and CDR2 is SNEGSKA (reference sequence). This CDR3 spans 17 amino acids. Trimming at V came to 5 bases and at J to 6 bases, leaving 19 bases not matched to a gene. The sequence was obtained from a middle-aged man in good health. The sample taken for sequencing was PBMCs. J is TRBJ1-5 and V is TRBV20-1; the match to TRBD1 covers 7 bases. Written as DNA, the CDR3 is TGCAGTGCTGGACCTGCTTACTTGACAGGGTTGAGTCAGCCCCAGCATTTT. It specifies CSAGPAYLTGLSQPQHF.